The 2 T cell receptor beta chains reported below all come from one sample, sequenced in a study of blood T cells in healthy people across ages. Combining a sample-barcoded 5' primer with a J-beta primer mix, a second PCR ran for roughly 7 to 12 cycles. TCRdb fed the 5' RACE reads into MiXCR, producing one record per CDR3 protein. The data hold roughly 500,000 distinct CDR3 sequences, with roughly 28% observed a single time. Sequencing was done on a sample of blood. The source is a woman aged 70 to 79 in good health.

This clonotype showed up just a few times. The rearrangement joins TRBV10-3 to TRBJ1-4; a possible D gene is TRBD1 (6 bases). V lost 5 bases and J 4 bases, leaving 11 bases between the germline ends. CDR1 is ENHRY and CDR2 is SYGVKD in the germline V gene. CDR3 length equals 14 residues. CDR3 amino acids: CAISTGHHNEKLFF. CDR3 nucleotide sequence: TGTGCCATCAGTACGGGACATCATAATGAAAAACTGTTTTTT.

This clonotype was counted a few times. The V and J genes are TRBV5-1 and TRBJ1-5, with D perhaps TRBD1 (5 bases). Trimming took off 2 bases at V and 10 bases at J, with 10 bases between the two ends. The germline gives CDR1 SGHRS, CDR2 YFSETQ. This CDR3 has 12 amino acids. CDR3 DNA: TGCGCCAGCAGCTTTACAGGAACCCCCCAGCATTTT. Its protein product is CASSFTGTPQHF.